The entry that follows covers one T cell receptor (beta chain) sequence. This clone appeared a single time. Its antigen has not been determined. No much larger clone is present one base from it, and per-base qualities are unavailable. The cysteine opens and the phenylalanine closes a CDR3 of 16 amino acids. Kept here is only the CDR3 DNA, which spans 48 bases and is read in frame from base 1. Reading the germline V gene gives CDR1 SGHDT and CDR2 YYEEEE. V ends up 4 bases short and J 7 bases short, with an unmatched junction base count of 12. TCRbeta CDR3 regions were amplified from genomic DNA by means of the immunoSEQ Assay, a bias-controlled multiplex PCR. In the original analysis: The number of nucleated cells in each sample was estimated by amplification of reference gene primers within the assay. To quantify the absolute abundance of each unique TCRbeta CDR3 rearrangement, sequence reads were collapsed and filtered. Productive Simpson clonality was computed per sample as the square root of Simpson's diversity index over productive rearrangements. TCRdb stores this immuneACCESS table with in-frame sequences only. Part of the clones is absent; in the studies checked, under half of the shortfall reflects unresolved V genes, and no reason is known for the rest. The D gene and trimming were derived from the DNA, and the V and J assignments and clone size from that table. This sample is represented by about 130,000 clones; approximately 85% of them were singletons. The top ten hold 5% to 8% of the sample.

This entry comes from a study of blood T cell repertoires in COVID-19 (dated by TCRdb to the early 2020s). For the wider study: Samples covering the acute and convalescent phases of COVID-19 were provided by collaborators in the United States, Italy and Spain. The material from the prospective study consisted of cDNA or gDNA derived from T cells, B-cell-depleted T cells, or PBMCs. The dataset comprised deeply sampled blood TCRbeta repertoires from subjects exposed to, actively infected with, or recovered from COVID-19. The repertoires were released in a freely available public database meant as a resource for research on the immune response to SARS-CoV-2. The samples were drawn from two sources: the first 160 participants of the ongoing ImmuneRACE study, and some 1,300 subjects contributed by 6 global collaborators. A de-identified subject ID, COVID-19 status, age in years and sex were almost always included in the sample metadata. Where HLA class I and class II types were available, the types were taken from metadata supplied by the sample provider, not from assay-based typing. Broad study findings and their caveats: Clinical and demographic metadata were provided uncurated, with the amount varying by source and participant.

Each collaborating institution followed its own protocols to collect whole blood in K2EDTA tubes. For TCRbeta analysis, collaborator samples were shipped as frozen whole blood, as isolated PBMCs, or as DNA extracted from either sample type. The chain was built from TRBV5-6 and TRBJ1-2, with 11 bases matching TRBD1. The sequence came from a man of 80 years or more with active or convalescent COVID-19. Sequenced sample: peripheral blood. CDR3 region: CASSTSGTGGFTGYTF. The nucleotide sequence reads TGTGCCAGCAGCACATCCGGGACAGGGGGATTCACTGGCTACACCTTC.